This TCR beta chain was recovered during a study of cytomegalovirus exposure and HLA in healthy donors. Points from the study as a whole: Later analysis associated a missense DCLRE1C variant with TCR beta V- and J-gene trimming. Common viral pathogens seemed to be connected with several of the most significant clusters, according to a later analysis. Later analysis reportedly placed an Asian-associated ancestry cluster below the roughly 690-donor mean in N-insertions.

The PCR ran on 60 Vbeta and 13 Jbeta primers. Sequenced by immunoSEQ multiplex PCR; TCRdb stores in-frame clones only, minus some. The sample contains 110,000 to 150,000 clones, roughly 81% of which appear only once. Participants comprised healthy donors of bone marrow. Germline lookup yields CDR1 LNHDA and CDR2 SQIVND (reference sequence). The CDR3 is 18 residues long. V lost 2 bases to trimming and J lost 0 bases; unmatched junction nucleotides: 6. To note about this clone: Antigen: not known.

This sequence joins TRBV19 and TRBJ2-6, with 8 bases lining up with TRBD1. Sequencing was carried out using PBMCs. The clonotype originates from a female donor in good health and CMV-seronegative. The CDR3 spells CASSILTGGPSGANVLTF. DNA for the CDR3: TGTGCCAGTAGTATACTAACAGGGGGTCCCTCTGGGGCCAACGTCCTGACTTTC.